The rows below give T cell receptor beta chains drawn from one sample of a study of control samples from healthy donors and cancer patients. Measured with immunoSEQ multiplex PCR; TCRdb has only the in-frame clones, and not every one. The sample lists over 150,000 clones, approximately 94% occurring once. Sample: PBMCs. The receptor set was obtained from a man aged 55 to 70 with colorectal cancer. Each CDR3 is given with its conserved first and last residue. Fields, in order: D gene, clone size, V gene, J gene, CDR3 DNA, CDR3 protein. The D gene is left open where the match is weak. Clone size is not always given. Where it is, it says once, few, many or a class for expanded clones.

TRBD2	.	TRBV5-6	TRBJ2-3	TGTGCCAGCAGCCCGCAAGCGGGGGGCACAGATACGCAGTATTTT	CASSPQAGGTDTQYF
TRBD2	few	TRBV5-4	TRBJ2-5	TGTGCCAGCAGCGGTGGACTAGCGGGGGGGCAACAGACCCAGTACTTC	CASSGGLAGGQQTQYF
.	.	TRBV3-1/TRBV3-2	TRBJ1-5	TGTGCCAGCAGCCAAGATTCACAGAGCAATCAGCCCCAGCATTTT	CASSQDSQSNQPQHF
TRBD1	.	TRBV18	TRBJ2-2	TGTGCCAGCAAAAGGGACAGGCACACCGGGGAGCTGTTTTTT	CASKRDRHTGELFF
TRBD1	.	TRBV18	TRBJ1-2	TGTGCCAGCTCACCCCCGACCCCGGGACAGGGGACGGGAGGCTACACCTTC	CASSPPTPGQGTGGYTF
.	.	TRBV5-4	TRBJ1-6	TGTGCCAGCAGCTTGGTGCTGACGGGACTCGGCAATTCACCCCTCCACTTT	CASSLVLTGLGNSPLHF
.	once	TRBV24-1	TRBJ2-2	TGTGCCACCAGTGATTGGGCGAGCGGGAACACCGGGGAGCTGTTTTTT	CATSDWASGNTGELFF
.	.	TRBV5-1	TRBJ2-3	TGCGCCAGCAGCGACTGGAGGGGGTATCCTGATACGCAGTATTTT	CASSDWRGYPDTQYF
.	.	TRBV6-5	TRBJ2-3	TGTGCCAGCAGGAGGGACCCCACAGATACGCAGTATTTT	CASRRDPTDTQYF
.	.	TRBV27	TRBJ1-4	TGTGCCAGCAGTCCCAACCCAAGGACTAATGAAAAACTGTTTTTT	CASSPNPRTNEKLFF
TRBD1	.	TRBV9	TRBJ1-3	TGTGCCAGCAGCGTAGGCACAACAGGGGGAGGAAACACCATATATTTT	CASSVGTTGGGNTIYF
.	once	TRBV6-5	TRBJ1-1	TGTGCCAGCAGTATCACGGGACACCCGAACACTGAAGCTTTCTTT	CASSITGHPNTEAFF
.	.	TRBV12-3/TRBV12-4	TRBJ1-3	TGTGCCAACCGTTTAGGGGGTAGAAACACCATATATTTT	CANRLGGRNTIYF
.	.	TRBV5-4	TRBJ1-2	TGTGCCAGCAGCTTGGGGGGGGGCCTCGGCGCGGGCTACACCTTC	CASSLGGGLGAGYTF
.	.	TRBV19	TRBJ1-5	TGTGCCAGTAGTATTCATAGGGACCAGCCCCAGCATTTT	CASSIHRDQPQHF
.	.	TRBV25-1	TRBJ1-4	TGTGCCAGCAGTGATGCCTCCCCGCGTGAAAAACTGTTTTTT	CASSDASPREKLFF
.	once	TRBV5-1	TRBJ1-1	TGCGCCAGCAGCTTGAGTTCAGGGGTGAACACTGAAGCTTTCTTT	CASSLSSGVNTEAFF
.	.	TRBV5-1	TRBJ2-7	TGCGCCAGCAGCTTGGCGGGCGCCTACTACGAGCAGTACTTC	CASSLAGAYYEQYF
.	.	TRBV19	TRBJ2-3	TGTGCCAGTAGTATGGGGGGGGGCCAGGCAGATACGCAGTATTTT	CASSMGGGQADTQYF
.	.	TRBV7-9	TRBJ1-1	TGTGCCAGCAGTACAGGCCGATGGAGGACTGAAGCTTTCTTT	CASSTGRWRTEAFF
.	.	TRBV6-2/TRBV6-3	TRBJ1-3	TGTGCCAGCAGTTTCGGGGACGGCTCTGGAAACACCATATATTTT	CASSFGDGSGNTIYF
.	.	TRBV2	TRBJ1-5	TGTGCCAGCAGTGGATCACTCATGGGCTTCAATCAGCCCCAGCATTTT	CASSGSLMGFNQPQHF
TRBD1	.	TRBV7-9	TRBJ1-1	TGTGCCAGCAGCTTAACGGACAGGGTCCCGGCTTTCTTT	CASSLTDRVPAFF
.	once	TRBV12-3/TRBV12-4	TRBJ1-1	TGTGCCAGCGAACCTTTGACCCGCGAGAAAGCTTTCTTT	CASEPLTREKAFF
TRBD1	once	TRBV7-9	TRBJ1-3	TGTGCCAGCAGCTTGGGGACAGGGGGTAGTGGAAACACCATATATTTT	CASSLGTGGSGNTIYF
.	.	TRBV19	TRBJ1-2	TGTGCCAGTAGTATCAGGAACAATAACTATGGCTACACCTTC	CASSIRNNNYGYTF
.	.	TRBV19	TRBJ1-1	TGTGCCAGTAGTGAATGGATTCTCGAGAGCACTGAAGCTTTCTTT	CASSEWILESTEAFF